The sequence of this T cell receptor beta chain was determined in a study of blood T cell repertoires in COVID-19. Study context: Acute and convalescent COVID-19 specimens originated in the United States, Italy and Spain. Sources were T cells, B-cell-depleted T cells, or PBMCs; the material itself was cDNA or gDNA.

Per the authors' pipeline: From reference gene primer amplification, estimates of nucleated cell counts were derived. Profiling relied on immunoSEQ multiplex PCR, and the TCRdb table lists in-frame clones only, not all of them. V, J and clone size reflect that table, while D and trimming were determined from the DNA. The sample has about 120,000 clones; approximately 81% are singletons. Germline CDR1 reads LNHDA; CDR2 reads SQIVND (reference sequence). Trimming cost V 4 bases and J 8 bases; bases outside gene matches: 21. There are 20 residues in the CDR3. The chain couples TRBV19 to TRBJ2-4, with 12 bases fitting TRBD1. Sequencing was carried out using peripheral blood. This clonotype was obtained from a man aged 55-75 years with acute or convalescent COVID-19. The chain's CDR3 is CASSNAPGQGAGWGRDIQYF. The CDR3 region has the DNA TGTGCCAGTAGTAACGCCCCGGGACAGGGGGCCGGATGGGGGAGGGACATTCAGTACTTC.